The clone carrying this T cell receptor beta chain was detected only a few times. Sequenced material consisted of expressed TCRB transcripts (all of the isolated RNA was reverse transcribed). Generated by immunoSEQ multiplex PCR, the TCRdb table keeps only in-frame clones and is missing some. The sample shows 900,000 or so clones, 17% of them seen only once. Trimming removed 4 bases from V and 0 bases from J, with 16 bases in between. CDR1 and CDR2 from the germline V gene are SGHVS and FNYEAQ. The CDR3 sequence is 18 residues long. The data are from a study of beta chain features in type 1 diabetes. The TCR comes from a woman aged 18-35 years in good health. The chain uses TRBV7-6 and TRBJ2-6; perhaps TRBD1 as D (5 bases). The sequencing sample was made of naive CD4+ T cells from blood. The CDR3 nucleotides are TGTGCCAGCAGCTCACGACCCCGACAGTCCTCTGGGGCCAACGTCCTGACTTTC. Protein sequence: CASSSRPRQSSGANVLTF.